This T cell receptor (beta chain) comes out of a study of identical twins. The germline V and J ends were trimmed by 4 bases and 4 bases, with 12 bases remaining between them. Germline lookup yields CDR1 SGDLS and CDR2 YYNGEE. The CDR3 is 14 amino acids. Every sampled donor was Caucasian and healthy. Through template switching, a universal primer site was introduced, and the cDNA contained unique molecular identifiers. TCRdb re-called the 5' RACE reads through MiXCR, storing one row per CDR3 protein. Among 200,000 to 250,000 distinct CDR3 sequences listed, around an eighth were seen once. Study outcomes and limitations: Out-of-frame alpha sequences shared by twins were enriched for low generation probability.

In regard to this clonotype: Antigen unknown.

Sequencing was done on a sample of memory (CD45RO+) T cells sorted from blood. The rearrangement uses TRBV9 and TRBJ1-3; unclear D gene. The sequence was collected from a young woman in good health. CDR3 residues: CASSSLKGGNTIYF. CDR3 sequence (DNA): TGTGCCAGCAGCTCCCTTAAAGGCGGAAACACCATATATTTT.